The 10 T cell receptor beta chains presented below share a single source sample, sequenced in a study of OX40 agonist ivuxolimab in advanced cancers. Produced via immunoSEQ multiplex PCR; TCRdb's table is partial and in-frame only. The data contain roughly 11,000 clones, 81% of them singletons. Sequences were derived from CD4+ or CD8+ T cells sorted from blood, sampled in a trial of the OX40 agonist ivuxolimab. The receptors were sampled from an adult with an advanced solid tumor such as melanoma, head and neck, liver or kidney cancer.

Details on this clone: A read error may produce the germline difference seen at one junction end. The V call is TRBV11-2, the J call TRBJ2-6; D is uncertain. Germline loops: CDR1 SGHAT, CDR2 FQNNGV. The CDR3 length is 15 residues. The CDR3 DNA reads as TGCGCCAGCAGCCCTTTATATCCAGGGGCCAACGTCCTGACTTTC. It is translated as CASSPLYPGANVLTF.

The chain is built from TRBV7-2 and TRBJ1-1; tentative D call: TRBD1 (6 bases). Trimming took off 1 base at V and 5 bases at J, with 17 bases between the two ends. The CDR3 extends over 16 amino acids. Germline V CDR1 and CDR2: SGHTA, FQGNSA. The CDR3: CASSLGQVGFGTEAFF. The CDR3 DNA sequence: TGTGCCAGCAGCTTAGGACAGGTGGGATTCGGGACTGAAGCTTTCTTT.

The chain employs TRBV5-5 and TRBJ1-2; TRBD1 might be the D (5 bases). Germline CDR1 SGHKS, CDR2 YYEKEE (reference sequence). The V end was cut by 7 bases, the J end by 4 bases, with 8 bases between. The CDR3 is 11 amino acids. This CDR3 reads CASGQGYGYTF. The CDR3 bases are TGTGCCAGCGGGCAGGGCTATGGCTACACCTTC.

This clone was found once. CDR3 in DNA: TGTGCCACCAGCAGACCTAAGGAGGCAGTACATACGCAGTATTTT. This translates into CATSRPKEAVHTQYF. V and J are TRBV15 and TRBJ2-3; TRBD2 is a possible D gene (5 bases). Germline V gene lookup returns CDR1 LNHNV and CDR2 YYDKDF (reference sequence). The V end was cut by 2 bases, the J end by 7 bases, with 16 bases between. This CDR3 is 15 amino acids long.

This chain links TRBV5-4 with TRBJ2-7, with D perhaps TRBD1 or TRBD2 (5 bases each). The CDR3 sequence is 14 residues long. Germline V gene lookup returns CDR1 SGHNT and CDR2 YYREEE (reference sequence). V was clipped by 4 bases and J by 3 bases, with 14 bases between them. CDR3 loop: CASSIRDQHYEQYF. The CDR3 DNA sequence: TGTGCCAGCAGCATCCGGGACCAGCACTACGAGCAGTACTTC.

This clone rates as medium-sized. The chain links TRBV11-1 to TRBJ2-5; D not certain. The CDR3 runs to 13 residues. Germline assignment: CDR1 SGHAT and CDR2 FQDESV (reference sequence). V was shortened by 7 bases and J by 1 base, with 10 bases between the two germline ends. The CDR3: CASTPWGQETQYF. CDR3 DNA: TGTGCCAGCACCCCCTGGGGCCAAGAGACCCAGTACTTC. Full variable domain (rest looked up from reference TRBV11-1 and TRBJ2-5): EAEVAQSPRYKITEKSQAVAFWCDPISGHATLYWYRQILGQGPELLVQFQDESVVDDSQLPKDRFSAERLKGVDSTLKIQPAELGDSAMYLCASTPWGQETQYFGPGTRLLVL.

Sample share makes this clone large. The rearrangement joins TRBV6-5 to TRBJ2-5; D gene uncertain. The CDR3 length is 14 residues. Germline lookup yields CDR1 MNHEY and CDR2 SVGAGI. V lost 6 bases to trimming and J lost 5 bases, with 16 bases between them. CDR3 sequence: CASRPTTAWETQYF. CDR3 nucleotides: TGTGCCAGCAGACCGACCACGGCCTGGGAGACCCAGTACTTC.

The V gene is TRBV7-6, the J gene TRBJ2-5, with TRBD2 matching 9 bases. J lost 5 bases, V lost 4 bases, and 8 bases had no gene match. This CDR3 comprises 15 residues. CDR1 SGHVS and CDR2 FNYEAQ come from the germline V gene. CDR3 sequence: CASSSIAGAGETQYF. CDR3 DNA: TGTGCCAGCAGCTCTATAGCGGGAGCAGGGGAGACCCAGTACTTC.

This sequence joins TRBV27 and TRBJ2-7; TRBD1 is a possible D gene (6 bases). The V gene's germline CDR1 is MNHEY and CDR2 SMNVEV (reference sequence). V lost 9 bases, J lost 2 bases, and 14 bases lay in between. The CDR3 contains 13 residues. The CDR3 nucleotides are TGTGCCAGTCAGGGGCCCTATCCCTACGAGCAGTACTTC. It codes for CASQGPYPYEQYF.

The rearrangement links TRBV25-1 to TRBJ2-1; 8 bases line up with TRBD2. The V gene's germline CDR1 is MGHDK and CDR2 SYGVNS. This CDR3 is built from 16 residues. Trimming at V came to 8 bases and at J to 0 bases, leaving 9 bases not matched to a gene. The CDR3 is CASHDSGGPSYNEQFF. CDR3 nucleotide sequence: TGTGCCAGCCACGATTCGGGAGGGCCCTCCTACAATGAGCAGTTCTTC.